This entry lists 27 T cell receptor beta chains sequenced from one sample in a study of PD-1 blockade in mismatch repair-deficient tumors. Only in-frame clones appear in the TCRdb table, and some are missing; sequencing was by immunoSEQ multiplex PCR. Among 40,000 to 60,000 clones listed, roughly 78% were seen once. The sequences come from peripheral blood, collected 4 weeks after starting pembrolizumab. Receptors were obtained from an adult with mismatch repair-deficient cancer.

The CDR3 region is CAILKAGRGNEQFF. DNA for the CDR3: TGTGCCATCCTAAAAGCGGGAAGGGGCAATGAGCAGTTCTTC. The V and J genes are TRBV5-4 and TRBJ2-1, with TRBD2 matching 7 bases. The J segment lost 6 bases and the V segment lost 9 bases, leaving 12 bases of the junction unmatched. The V gene's germline CDR1 is SGHNT and CDR2 YYREEE (reference sequence). The CDR3 length is 14 residues.

The V gene is TRBV7-2, the J gene TRBJ2-1; D remains ambiguous. V dropped 4 bases and J dropped 3 bases, with 13 bases sitting between them. The V gene's germline CDR1 is SGHTA and CDR2 FQGNSA. The CDR3 is 15 residues long. CDR3 nucleotides: TGTGCCAGCAGCTCGGAGAAGGGAAACTACAATGAGCAGTTCTTC. Translation gives CASSSEKGNYNEQFF.

The V gene is TRBV2, the J gene TRBJ1-2; D remains unclear. V lost 2 bases and J lost 3, with 13 bases in between. Germline V gene data show CDR1 as SNHLY and CDR2 as FYNNEI. The CDR3 has 15 residues. The CDR3: CASSETVGSYYGYTF. The CDR3 bases are TGTGCCAGCAGTGAAACCGTTGGGTCTTACTATGGCTACACCTTC.

This clone came up a few times. V gene TRBV12-5 combines with J gene TRBJ1-5; no reliable D call. V was pared by 0 bases and J by 2 bases, with 8 bases between. The CDR3 sequence is 15 residues long. Germline values: CDR1 LGHNT, CDR2 FRNRAP. The CDR3 loop reads CASGLVQGGNQPQHF. CDR3 sequence (DNA): TGTGCTAGTGGTTTGGTACAAGGAGGCAATCAGCCCCAGCATTTT. Drawing the rest from reference TRBV12-5 and TRBJ1-5, the complete variable domain is DARVTQTPRHKVTEMGQEVTMRCQPILGHNTVFWYRQTMMQGLELLAYFRNRAPLDDSGMPKDRFSAEMPDATLATLKIQPSEPRDSAVYFCASGLVQGGNQPQHFGDGTRLSIL.

This clone was seen only a few times. V gene TRBV20-1 combines with J gene TRBJ1-1; D call uncertain. CDR3 length equals 11 residues. The germline V and J ends were trimmed by 3 bases and 5 bases, with 7 bases remaining between them. Germline V CDR1 and CDR2: DFQATT, SNEGSKA (reference sequence). The CDR3 DNA is TGCAGTGCTAGGTTGGGGACTGAAGCTTTCTTT. Translating gives CSARLGTEAFF.

This clone has a single count. This chain connects TRBV15 to TRBJ2-5; D not resolved. The germline gives CDR1 LNHNV, CDR2 YYDKDF (reference sequence). Trimming shortened V by 6 bases and J by 5 bases, and 7 bases separated the two germline ends. CDR3 size: 11 residues. DNA for the CDR3: TGTGCCACCAGGGGCTTTGAGACCCAGTACTTC. Its protein product is CATRGFETQYF.

This clone was observed once. The V and J genes are TRBV7-3 and TRBJ1-1; D unclear. This CDR3 region has 13 residues. CDR1 SGHTA and CDR2 FQGTGA come from the germline V gene. V gave up 5 bases and J gave up 1 base, with 8 bases separating them. This CDR3 is CASSTDGNTEAFF. Here the CDR3 DNA reads TGTGCCAGCAGCACGGACGGGAACACTGAAGCTTTCTTT.

The V call is TRBV29-1, the J call TRBJ2-2; D gene ambiguous. Trimming shortened V by 1 base and J by 2 bases, and 14 bases separated the two germline ends. Germline CDR1 is SQVTM and CDR2 is ANQGSEA. CDR3 length equals 16 residues. This CDR3 is CSVEVYETTNTGELFF. In DNA form, the CDR3 reads TGCAGCGTTGAAGTTTATGAGACAACCAACACCGGGGAGCTGTTTTTT.

This chain uses TRBV7-2 with TRBJ2-3, with D possibly called TRBD1 or TRBD2 (5 bases each). The V gene's germline CDR1 is SGHTA and CDR2 FQGNSA. V was shortened by 2 bases and J by 2 bases, with 14 bases between the two germline ends. The CDR3 is 16 residues long. CDR3 DNA: TGTGCCAGCAGCTTACAGCCGGGGCGAAACACAGATACGCAGTATTTT. It specifies CASSLQPGRNTDTQYF.

The rearrangement links TRBV5-1 to TRBJ2-5; D ambiguous. The CDR3 length is 12 residues. Trimming took 4 bases from V and 2 from J, leaving 6 bases between them. Germline values: CDR1 SGHRS, CDR2 YFSETQ. The CDR3 loop reads CASSLGQETQYF. CDR3 DNA sequence: TGCGCCAGCAGCCTCGGACAAGAGACCCAGTACTTC.

The chain couples TRBV5-6 to TRBJ2-5; D is ambiguous. Germline lookup yields CDR1 SGHDT and CDR2 YYEEEE. This CDR3 has 14 amino acids. Trimming pared 1 base from V and 0 bases from J, leaving 7 bases between. In DNA, the CDR3 is TGTGCCAGCAGCTTGTACAGAAACCAAGAGACCCAGTACTTC. Its protein product is CASSLYRNQETQYF.

The chain uses TRBV30 and TRBJ2-1; D may match TRBD1 or TRBD2 (5 bases each). This CDR3 region has 12 residues. V lost 3 bases, J lost 10 bases, and 13 bases lay in between. CDR1 and CDR2 from the germline V gene are GTSNPN and SVGIG (reference sequence). The CDR3 DNA is TGTGCCTGGAGGCCCATGGGGGTGGAGCAGTTCTTC. As protein: CAWRPMGVEQFF.

CDR3 residues: CASSDLGTPGETQYF. CDR3 bases: TGTGCCAGCAGTGACCTAGGCACTCCTGGGGAGACCCAGTACTTC. V gene TRBV6-1 combines with J gene TRBJ2-5; D not certain. CDR1 is MNHNS, CDR2 SASEGT, per germline. The CDR3 covers 15 residues. V gave up 3 bases and J gave up 5 bases, with 16 bases separating them.

The chain joins TRBV7-9 to TRBJ2-4, with 9 bases identical to TRBD2. Germline CDR1 is SEHNR and CDR2 is FQNEAQ (reference sequence). The CDR3 is 18 amino acids. V shed 1 base and J 1 base; nucleotides not matched to a gene: 8. The CDR3 protein is CASSLEKTSGEAKNIQYF. For the CDR3, the DNA is TGTGCCAGCAGCTTAGAAAAGACTAGCGGTGAGGCCAAAAACATTCAGTACTTC.

The rearrangement joins TRBV9 to TRBJ1-1, with D possibly being TRBD1 (6 bases). The ends were cut back, 5 bases at V and 1 base at J, with 12 bases in the middle. From germline, CDR1 is SGDLS and CDR2 YYNGEE. The CDR3 has 14 amino acids. The CDR3 sequence is CASSIQGGNTEAFF. The CDR3 DNA reads TGTGCCAGCAGTATACAGGGCGGGAACACTGAAGCTTTCTTT.

This clone was seen just once. The chain joins TRBV11-3 to TRBJ2-5, with 9 bases lining up with TRBD1. J lost 5 bases, V lost 5 bases, and 9 bases had no gene match. Germline V gene lookup returns CDR1 SGHNT and CDR2 YENEEA. The CDR3 is 15 amino acids. Here the CDR3 reads CASSPSGTGMETQYF. The CDR3 DNA sequence: TGTGCCAGCAGCCCGAGCGGGACAGGGATGGAGACCCAGTACTTC.

The chain is built from TRBV7-9 and TRBJ2-1; D remains ambiguous. The V and J ends lost 5 bases and 4 bases respectively, with 18 bases between them. This CDR3 contains 16 residues. CDR1 and CDR2 (germline): SEHNR, FQNEAQ (reference sequence). The chain's CDR3 is CASSPEDGMRYNEQFF. The DNA of the CDR3 is TGTGCCAGCAGCCCCGAAGATGGGATGAGATACAATGAGCAGTTCTTC.

J is TRBJ1-1 and V is TRBV27; D is uncertain. This CDR3 spans 13 amino acids. V was trimmed by 2 bases and J by 5 bases, leaving 9 bases between them. The germline gives CDR1 MNHEY, CDR2 SMNVEV (reference sequence). The CDR3 region has the DNA TGTGCCAGCAGTTTAGGGCCAGGAACTGAAGCTTTCTTT. This codes for CASSLGPGTEAFF.

This sequence joins TRBV19 and TRBJ2-7, with D tentatively TRBD1 or TRBD2 (7 bases each). Between the trimmed V and J ends, which lost 4 bases and 0 bases, there was a span of 13 bases. The CDR3 runs 15 residues. Germline V gives CDR1 LNHDA, CDR2 SQIVND (reference sequence). CDR3 protein: CASSTGGVPSYEQYF. In DNA, the CDR3 is TGTGCCAGTAGTACAGGGGGGGTCCCCTCCTACGAGCAGTACTTC.

This clone was detected a few times. The chain recombines TRBV7-9 with TRBJ1-5; 12 bases are a match to TRBD1. The CDR3 runs to 17 residues. V lost 5 bases and J lost 3; bases outside the gene matches: 8. Germline CDR1 and CDR2: SEHNR and FQNEAQ (reference sequence). CDR3 sequence reads: CASSEGQGARNNQPQHF. For the CDR3, the DNA is TGTGCCAGCAGCGAGGGACAGGGGGCGCGGAACAATCAGCCCCAGCATTTT.

The chain employs TRBV28 and TRBJ2-7; D is perhaps TRBD2 (6 bases). V gave up 5 bases and J gave up 2 bases, with 16 bases separating them. Germline-derived CDR1 and CDR2 are MDHEN and SYDVKM. The CDR3 length is 15 residues. CDR3 DNA sequence: TGTGCCAGCAGTCTTATGCGGGGAACGACCTACGAGCAGTACTTC. Its translation is CASSLMRGTTYEQYF.

The chain links TRBV30 to TRBJ2-1; TRBD2 agrees at 9 bases. From germline, CDR1 is GTSNPN and CDR2 SVGIG (reference sequence). This CDR3 spans 13 amino acids. With 8 bases clipped from V and 0 bases from J, the junction kept 2 bases outside the gene matches. The CDR3 bases are TGTGCCCATAGCGGGAGCTCCTACAATGAGCAGTTCTTC. Translated: CAHSGSSYNEQFF.

As for this clone: A read error may produce the germline difference seen at one junction end. This chain uses TRBV7-7 with TRBJ2-5; the match to TRBD1 covers 10 bases. The CDR3 length is 14 residues. In germline, CDR1 is SSHAT, CDR2 FNYEAQ (reference sequence). This chain's CDR3 is CASSLAGQGETQYF. The CDR3 bases are TGTGCTAGCAGCTTAGCGGGACAGGGGGAGACCCAGTACTTC. The full variable domain, in which reference TRBV7-7 and TRBJ2-5 provide the parts outside the CDR3, is GAGVSQSPRYKVTKRGQDVTLRCDPISSHATLYWYQQALGQGPEFLTYFNYEAQPDKSGLPSDRFSAERPEGSISTLTIQRTEQRDSAMYRCASSLAGQGETQYFGPGTRLLVL.

This clone was seen just once. This sequence joins TRBV25-1 and TRBJ1-1; 9 bases are shared with TRBD1. CDR1 and CDR2 from the germline V gene are MGHDK and SYGVNS. V trimming: 6 bases; J trimming: 6 bases; junction bases outside the gene matches: 14. The CDR3 totals 16 residues. CDR3 coding DNA: TGTGCCAGCAGAGGGACAGGGAGGGCGGCGGTGGCTGAAGCTTTCTTT. This encodes CASRGTGRAAVAEAFF.

This rearrangement joins TRBV30 to TRBJ1-1; D gene unclear. The CDR3 totals 13 residues. Germline V gene data show CDR1 as GTSNPN and CDR2 as SVGIG (reference sequence). Trimming left V 1 base short and J 0 bases short, with 6 bases between. CDR3 loop: CAWSGAVNTEAFF. In DNA form, the CDR3 reads TGTGCCTGGAGTGGCGCAGTGAACACTGAAGCTTTCTTT.

This clone is labeled medium-sized. The CDR3: CASSLGRASNQPQHF. CDR3 DNA sequence: TGTGCCAGCAGCCTAGGACGGGCCAGCAATCAGCCCCAGCATTTT. The J gene is TRBJ1-5, the V gene TRBV6-6; D remains unclear. The CDR3 is 15 residues long. Germline V gene lookup returns CDR1 MNHNY and CDR2 SVGAGI (reference sequence). Trimming took 6 bases from V and 1 from J, leaving 13 bases between them.

The gene calls are TRBV29-1 and TRBJ1-1; D may be TRBD1 (5 bases). Trimming shortened V by 4 bases and J by 1 base, and 10 bases separated the two germline ends. CDR1 is SQVTM, CDR2 ANQGSEA, per germline. The CDR3 runs 13 residues. CDR3 DNA: TGCAGCGTTGCACGACAGAAGAACACTGAAGCTTTCTTT. This translates into CSVARQKNTEAFF.